In this sample, the clone carrying this TCR beta chain turned up a few times. Its antigen is still unknown. The source of the sample is a study of T-cell reconstitution after alpha-beta-depleted transplantation in children. The study's findings and limits: Hyperexpanded clones declined; after one year, newly produced T cells mostly supplied diversity.

Library preparation (for TCRbeta) was performed with unique molecular identifiers. TCRdb used MiXCR to reprocess the PCR reads, holding one entry per CDR3 protein. The table includes about 300,000 distinct CDR3 sequences, roughly 8.2% detected once. Trimming took 2 bases from V and 3 from J; bases not matched to a gene: 5. The CDR3 totals 16 residues. Germline V gives CDR1 SGHRS, CDR2 YFSETQ. The sequencing used peripheral blood, collected 360 days after TCRalphabeta/CD19-depleted stem cell transplant. The rearrangement uses TRBV5-1 and TRBJ2-2; TRBD2 matches 9 bases. The receptor was derived from a female patient aged 2-10 years who had a stem cell transplant for Fanconi anemia, so the T cells may come from the graft donor. The CDR3 spells CASSLYAGGDTGELFF. Written as DNA, the CDR3 is TGCGCCAGCAGCTTATACGCGGGGGGGGACACCGGGGAGCTGTTTTTT.